This TCR beta chain was identified during a study of regulatory T cells in long-lasting Graves disease. The sample holds a few counts of this clonotype. The antigen is unknown. Noted time point: newly diagnosed GD, antithyroid drugs for less than 3 months. The TCR library was made from RNA extracted from PBMCs. Arm-PCR of CDR3 regions with iRepertoire HTBI primers generated TCR beta libraries. Original analysis: The identification of 55 to 70 TRBV and 14 TRBJ segments was made across samples. TCRdb ran MiXCR on the multiplex PCR reads and lists one entry per CDR3 protein. These V and J calls originate from TCRdb's pipeline instead of the authors' own analysis. Of approximately 310,000 distinct CDR3 sequences detected, roughly 18% appear once; the ten largest clones hold 38%. With 0 bases removed from V and 4 bases from J, the gap between germline ends came to 11 bases. CDR1 and CDR2 from the germline V gene are SGHNT and YYREEE (reference sequence). The CDR3 contains 14 residues.

Whole-study results and caveats: Sample size, which was small, may have reduced accuracy.

The specimen was peripheral blood mononuclear cells (PBMCs), collected at new diagnosis, from a patient treated with antithyroid drugs. The genes are TRBV5-4 and TRBJ2-7; possible D gene TRBD2, 6 bases. The sequence came from a female donor with Graves disease. CDR3 coding DNA: TGTGCCAGCAGCTTGGACAGCGGGCTTTACGAGCAGTACTTC. As protein: CASSLDSGLYEQYF. The whole variable domain, filled in from reference TRBV5-4 and TRBJ2-7, reads ETGVTQSPTHLIKTRGQQVTLRCSSQSGHNTVSWYQQALGQGPQFIFQYYREEENGRGNFPPRFSGLQFPNYSSELNVNALELDDSALYLCASSLDSGLYEQYFGPGTRLTVT.